This T cell receptor (beta chain) was retrieved from a study of CD8 T cells in Susac syndrome. Study-wide points: As the study acknowledged, the number of individuals in its TCR sequencing and HLA analysis was relatively small.

On this clonotype itself: Its antigen is not known.

CDR3 length equals 12 residues. V lost 7 bases and J lost 9, with 16 bases in between. Per the germline V gene, CDR1 is SQVTM and CDR2 is ANQGSEA. After extraction with the RNeasy kit, roughly 0.45 to 1 ug of the RNA was reverse transcribed using random hexamers. TCRdb used MiXCR to reprocess the immunoSEQ multiplex PCR reads, holding one entry per CDR3 protein. The data hold under 150,000 distinct CDR3 sequences, with around 91% observed a single time. Sequenced material: CD8+ T cells from PBMCs. This receptor was taken from a human donor with multiple sclerosis. The V call is TRBV29-1, the J call TRBJ2-1, with D maybe TRBD2 (6 bases). CDR3 loop: CSGLGVEIEQFF. CDR3 DNA sequence: TGCAGCGGACTAGGAGTAGAGATTGAGCAGTTCTTC.